The entry that follows covers one T cell receptor beta chain sequence. The antigen remains undetermined. V was shortened by 6 bases and J by 1 base, with 9 bases between the two germline ends. This CDR3 spans 13 amino acids. Germline V gene sequence: CDR1 ENHRY, CDR2 SYGVKD. The data were obtained in a study of PD-1 blockade in classical Hodgkin lymphoma. Background on the study: Treatment was intravenous nivolumab, 3 mg/kg every 2 weeks, until progression. Study-level results: Newly diagnosed patients had baseline TCR diversity that was reportedly lower than that of healthy donors. CD4+ TCR diversity, unlike CD8+, climbed significantly by C4D1.

The protocol was immunoSEQ multiplex PCR, while the TCRdb copy is restricted to in-frame clones and leaves out a portion. The sample lists about 93,000 clones, 75% to 85% occurring once. No patient escaped relapse after autologous stem cell transplantation, and brentuximab vedotin exposure varied. This sequence was found in a human donor with classical Hodgkin lymphoma. The chain uses TRBV10-3 and TRBJ1-1, with a possible D match to TRBD1 (5 bases). The specimen comprised peripheral blood mononuclear cells (PBMCs), sampled before the second cycle of nivolumab. This chain's CDR3 is CAIRGTENTEAFF. CDR3 nucleotide sequence: TGTGCCATCAGAGGGACGGAGAACACTGAAGCTTTCTTT.